These T cell receptor beta chains were read from a single sample in a study of blood T cells in healthy people across ages. TCRdb reprocessed the 5' RACE reads via MiXCR and lists one record per CDR3 protein. The sample contains around 520,000 distinct CDR3 sequences, over 25% of which appear only once. These sequences were also reported in another study, on T cells of mothers and their children.

Sequencing was performed on blood. These receptors originate from a boy younger than 10 in good health. Both conserved end residues are part of each CDR3. D genes are given only for firm matches. Size is stated for part of the rows, as once, few or many counts, or as a class when the clone is expanded.

D gene: TRBD2; clone size: -; V gene: TRBV10-3; J gene: TRBJ2-6; CDR3 DNA: TGTGCCATCAGTGAAAGAACCCTTCCGGGACTAGCGGGGGTTGGGGCCAACGTCCTGACTTTC; CDR3 protein: CAISERTLPGLAGVGANVLTF
D gene: -; clone size: -; V gene: TRBV4-3; J gene: TRBJ2-2; CDR3 DNA: TGCGCCAGCAGCCAAGAAGTGAGCGGAAGCACGAACACCGGGGAGCTGTTTTTT; CDR3 protein: CASSQEVSGSTNTGELFF
D gene: -; clone size: -; V gene: TRBV4-3; J gene: TRBJ2-7; CDR3 DNA: TGCGCCAGCAGCCAAGATGGGCACCCCTCCTACGAGCAGTACTTC; CDR3 protein: CASSQDGHPSYEQYF
D gene: TRBD2; clone size: -; V gene: TRBV25-1; J gene: TRBJ2-5; CDR3 DNA: TGTGCCAGCAGTGAATGGGGACTAGCGGGGGGTATCGAGACCCAGTACTTC; CDR3 protein: CASSEWGLAGGIETQYF
D gene: -; clone size: few; V gene: TRBV10-3; J gene: TRBJ2-5; CDR3 DNA: TGTGCCATCAGGGATGACTATCCGGAGACCCAGTACTTC; CDR3 protein: CAIRDDYPETQYF
D gene: -; clone size: -; V gene: TRBV21-1; J gene: TRBJ2-5; CDR3 DNA: TGTACCAGCGGCCGGGGGCCGGGAGAGACCCAGTACTTC; CDR3 protein: CTSGRGPGETQYF
D gene: -; clone size: few; V gene: TRBV6-2/TRBV6-3; J gene: TRBJ2-7; CDR3 DNA: TGTGCCAGCAGGACTAGCTACGAGCAGTACTTC; CDR3 protein: CASRTSYEQYF
D gene: -; clone size: few; V gene: TRBV4-3; J gene: TRBJ2-3; CDR3 DNA: TGCGCCAGCAGCCAAGTCGTGAGCGGGCAAGATACGCAGTATTTT; CDR3 protein: CASSQVVSGQDTQYF
D gene: -; clone size: -; V gene: TRBV9; J gene: TRBJ2-3; CDR3 DNA: TGTGCCAGCAGCGTAAGCTTCGCAGATACGCAGTATTTT; CDR3 protein: CASSVSFADTQYF
D gene: TRBD1; clone size: few; V gene: TRBV27; J gene: TRBJ2-7; CDR3 DNA: TGTGCCAGCAGTAGCGACAGGGACGAGCAGTACTTC; CDR3 protein: CASSSDRDEQYF
D gene: -; clone size: few; V gene: TRBV15; J gene: TRBJ1-5; CDR3 DNA: TGTGCCACCAGCAGAGGGAGGAACGCAGGGGTCAAGAATCAGCCCCAGCATTTT; CDR3 protein: CATSRGRNAGVKNQPQHF
D gene: TRBD2; clone size: -; V gene: TRBV20-1; J gene: TRBJ2-7; CDR3 DNA: TGCAGTGCTAGAGATTGGGCTAGCGGGAGCTCAAACGAGCAGTACTTC; CDR3 protein: CSARDWASGSSNEQYF
D gene: TRBD1; clone size: -; V gene: TRBV6-6; J gene: TRBJ1-1; CDR3 DNA: TGTGCCAGCAGTCACTGGACAGGGGTGGGGAACACTGAAGCTTTCTTT; CDR3 protein: CASSHWTGVGNTEAFF
D gene: -; clone size: -; V gene: TRBV12-3/TRBV12-4; J gene: TRBJ2-7; CDR3 DNA: TGTGCCAGCAGTTTTAAGACGGGAGAAACCTACGAGCAGTACTTC; CDR3 protein: CASSFKTGETYEQYF
D gene: -; clone size: -; V gene: TRBV6-2/TRBV6-3; J gene: TRBJ2-7; CDR3 DNA: TGTGCCGGCAGCGTTGCGGGACTTTCATCCGAGCAGTACTTC; CDR3 protein: CAGSVAGLSSEQYF
D gene: TRBD2; clone size: -; V gene: TRBV7-6; J gene: TRBJ2-4; CDR3 DNA: TGTGCCAGCAGCGACGGACTAGCCGCCAAAAACATTCAGTACTTC; CDR3 protein: CASSDGLAAKNIQYF
D gene: TRBD1; clone size: few; V gene: TRBV12-3/TRBV12-4; J gene: TRBJ1-6; CDR3 DNA: TGTGCCAGCAGTTCCGGGACAGGGGGCGGTTCACCCCTCCACTTT; CDR3 protein: CASSSGTGGGSPLHF
D gene: -; clone size: -; V gene: TRBV12-3/TRBV12-4; J gene: TRBJ2-5; CDR3 DNA: TGTGCCAGCGCAGAGGTGGTGAAACAAGAGACCCAGTACTTC; CDR3 protein: CASAEVVKQETQYF
D gene: TRBD1; clone size: -; V gene: TRBV29-1; J gene: TRBJ2-2; CDR3 DNA: TGCAGCGCCGGAAGCGGGACAGGGGGCCTCGGGGAGCTGTTTTTT; CDR3 protein: CSAGSGTGGLGELFF
D gene: TRBD1; clone size: -; V gene: TRBV27; J gene: TRBJ1-1; CDR3 DNA: TGTGCCAGCAAGGGACAGGTGAACACTGAAGCTTTCTTT; CDR3 protein: CASKGQVNTEAFF
D gene: -; clone size: -; V gene: TRBV7-9; J gene: TRBJ2-1; CDR3 DNA: TGTGCCAGCAGCGACTGGCCTCCCTCCTACAATGAGCAGTTCTTC; CDR3 protein: CASSDWPPSYNEQFF
D gene: TRBD2; clone size: -; V gene: TRBV12-5; J gene: TRBJ2-1; CDR3 DNA: TGTGCTAGTGGTTTGAGGGTGAGCGGGAGGACCTACTACAATGAGCAGTTCTTC; CDR3 protein: CASGLRVSGRTYYNEQFF